This record covers a single T cell receptor (beta chain). The data derive from a study of blood T cell repertoires in COVID-19. TCRdb's copy holds only in-frame clones and misses some; the assay was immunoSEQ multiplex PCR. The repertoire has roughly 200,000 clones, approximately 80% of them found once; the top ten carry 13%. Unmatched junction bases numbered 8, after V lost 3 bases and J lost 5 bases. From germline, CDR1 is LNHNV and CDR2 YYDKDF (reference sequence). There are 16 residues in the CDR3. The clonotype originates from a man in his forties or fifties who had recovered from COVID-19. The sequencing input was peripheral blood. The V call is TRBV15, the J call TRBJ1-4; 8 bases agree with TRBD1. The CDR3 reads CATSRDWTGPNEKLFF. The CDR3 region has the DNA TGTGCCACCAGCAGGGATTGGACAGGGCCAAATGAAAAACTGTTTTTT. The full variable domain, completed using reference TRBV15 and TRBJ1-4, is DAMVIQNPRYQVTQFGKPVTLSCSQTLNHNVMYWYQQKSSQAPKLLFHYYDKDFNNEADTPDNFQSRRPNTSFCFLDIRSPGLGDTAMYLCATSRDWTGPNEKLFFGSGTQLSVL.